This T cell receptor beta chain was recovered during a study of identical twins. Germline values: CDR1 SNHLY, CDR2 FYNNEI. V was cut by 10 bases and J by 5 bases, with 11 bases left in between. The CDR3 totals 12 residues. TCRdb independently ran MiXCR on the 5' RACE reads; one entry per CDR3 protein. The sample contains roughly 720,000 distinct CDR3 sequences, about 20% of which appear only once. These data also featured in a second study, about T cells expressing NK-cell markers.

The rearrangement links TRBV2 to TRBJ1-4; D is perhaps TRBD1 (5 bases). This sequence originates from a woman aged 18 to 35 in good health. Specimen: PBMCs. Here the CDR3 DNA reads TGTGCCACGGGACGGCCGAATGAAAAACTGTTTTTT. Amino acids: CATGRPNEKLFF. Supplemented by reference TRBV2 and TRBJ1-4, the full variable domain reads EPEVTQTPSHQVTQMGQEVILRCVPISNHLYFYWYRQILGQKVEFLVSFYNNEISEKSEIFDDQFSVERPDGSNFTLKIRSTKLEDSAMYFCATGRPNEKLFFGSGTQLSVL.